This T cell receptor beta chain emerged from a study of early T cells in non-severe SARS-CoV-2 infection. Whole-study context: The chains were unpaired, and the sequenced material was bulk RNA from unsorted whole blood. Study outcomes and limitations: Private and CD4 specificities were missed by VDJdb matching, which favored anti-spike CD8 responses.

At least ten counts were recorded for this clonotype. What it binds is not known. The V end was cut by 4 bases, the J end by 9 bases, with 19 bases between. The CDR3 extends over 15 amino acids. Germline CDR1 reads LNHNV; CDR2 reads YYDKDF (reference sequence). Individual cDNA molecules were tagged with unique molecular identifiers. TCRdb passed the 5' RACE reads through MiXCR, listing each CDR3 protein once. The data hold 100,000 to 150,000 distinct CDR3 sequences, with approximately 15% observed a single time. Sequencing was carried out using whole blood. The J gene is TRBJ2-1, the V gene TRBV15; D possibly corresponds to TRBD2 (5 bases). This TCR was sampled from an adult who was a healthcare worker with PCR-confirmed SARS-CoV-2 infection or an uninfected control (not recorded which). The CDR3: CATSTPGSGRAEQFF. The CDR3 bases are TGTGCCACCAGCACCCCGGGGTCTGGGCGTGCTGAGCAGTTCTTC. Supplemented by reference TRBV15 and TRBJ2-1, the full variable domain reads DAMVIQNPRYQVTQFGKPVTLSCSQTLNHNVMYWYQQKSSQAPKLLFHYYDKDFNNEADTPDNFQSRRPNTSFCFLDIRSPGLGDTAMYLCATSTPGSGRAEQFFGPGTRLTVL.